The 30 T cell receptor beta chains given below trace back to one sample, sequenced in a study of cytomegalovirus exposure and HLA in healthy donors. Primers: 60 Vbeta forward and 13 Jbeta reverse. The repertoire was sequenced with immunoSEQ multiplex PCR; TCRdb's copy has only in-frame clones and lacks some. The profile shows approximately 61,000 clones, around three quarters of them singletons. The sample consisted of PBMCs. The receptor source for this set is a man between 18 and 35 years old in good health and CMV-seropositive.

This clone was seen more than once but under ten times. V usage is TRBV4-1 and J usage is TRBJ2-1, with 8 bases that match TRBD2. V lost 1 base to trimming and J lost 3 bases; unmatched junction nucleotides: 8. The CDR3 is made up of 17 amino acids. Germline CDR1 reads MGHRA; CDR2 reads YSYEKL. The CDR3 loop is CASSQVGSGSNYNEQFF. The CDR3 nucleotides read TGCGCCAGCAGCCAAGTAGGCAGCGGGAGCAACTACAATGAGCAGTTCTTC.

This clone has more than one count but fewer than ten. The chain uses TRBV5-4 and TRBJ1-2, with TRBD1 as a possible D gene (5 bases). V gave up 4 bases and J gave up 3 bases, with 13 bases separating them. There are 14 residues in the CDR3. Germline loops: CDR1 SGHNT, CDR2 YYREEE (reference sequence). The CDR3 spells CASSGMTDYYGYTF. Written as DNA, the CDR3 is TGTGCCAGCAGCGGGATGACAGACTACTATGGCTACACCTTC.

This clone was recorded once. CDR3 residues: CASSTYQETQYF. CDR3 bases: TGTGCCAGCTCAACATACCAAGAGACCCAGTACTTC. V usage is TRBV18 and J usage is TRBJ2-5; no firm D call. CDR3 length: 12 amino acids. The germline V and J ends were trimmed by 5 bases and 0 bases, with 4 bases remaining between them. Per the germline V gene, CDR1 is KGHSH and CDR2 is LQKENI.

The table lists this clone with a few counts. The chain carries TRBV6-5 and TRBJ1-5; D remains ambiguous. The V end lost 0 bases, the J end lost 5 bases, and 8 bases lay between the germline ends. The germline gives CDR1 MNHEY, CDR2 SVGAGI. This CDR3 is built from 14 residues. CDR3 amino acids: CASSYSTEDQPQHF. DNA for the CDR3: TGTGCCAGCAGTTACTCGACGGAGGATCAGCCCCAGCATTTT.

This clone has only one observation. J is TRBJ2-3 and V is TRBV7-2; 14 bases map to TRBD2. The CDR3 is made up of 16 amino acids. J lost 5 bases, V lost 5 bases, and 6 bases had no gene match. Germline assignment: CDR1 SGHTA and CDR2 FQGNSA. CDR3 nucleotide sequence: TGTGCCAGCAGCGCCTGGACTAGCGGGGGGAGAGATACGCAGTATTTT. It codes for CASSAWTSGGRDTQYF. Supplemented by reference TRBV7-2 and TRBJ2-3, the full variable domain reads GAGVSQSPSNKVTEKGKDVELRCDPISGHTALYWYRQSLGQGLEFLIYFQGNSAPDKSGLPSDRFSAERTGGSVSTLTIQRTQQEDSAVYLCASSAWTSGGRDTQYFGPGTRLTVL.

The chain couples TRBV7-9 to TRBJ1-2; 7 positions match TRBD1. The CDR3 runs 13 residues. The V gene end was trimmed by 6 bases and the J gene end by 2 bases; junction bases not matched to a gene: 3. Germline V gene lookup returns CDR1 SEHNR and CDR2 FQNEAQ (reference sequence). CDR3 in DNA: TGTGCCAGCAGTACACAGGGGAACTATGGCTACACCTTC. Its protein product is CASSTQGNYGYTF.

The chain combines TRBV19 with TRBJ2-7, with TRBD1 matching 8 bases. V was clipped by 5 bases and J by 2 bases; unmatched bases: 8. Germline loops: CDR1 LNHDA, CDR2 SQIVND (reference sequence). CDR3 length: 15 residues. For the CDR3, the DNA is TGTGCCAGTAGTGGAGGGACAGGCCCGACCTACGAGCAGTACTTC. Translating gives CASSGGTGPTYEQYF. The full variable domain, rest sourced from reference TRBV19 and TRBJ2-7, is DGGITQSPKYLFRKEGQNVTLSCEQNLNHDAMYWYRQDPGQGLRLIYYSQIVNDFQKGDIAEGYSVSREKKESFPLTVTSAQKNPTAFYLCASSGGTGPTYEQYFGPGTRLTVT.

The J gene is TRBJ1-2, the V gene TRBV5-4; TRBD1 agrees at 9 bases. Germline values: CDR1 SGHNT, CDR2 YYREEE (reference sequence). This CDR3 spans 14 amino acids. With V trimmed by 3 bases and J by 4 bases, 4 bases remained unmatched. The CDR3 DNA reads TGTGCCAGCAGCTCACAGGGGGCTAGCTATGGCTACACCTTC. Translation: CASSSQGASYGYTF.

The gene calls are TRBV29-1 and TRBJ1-1; D might be TRBD1 (5 bases). Trimming took 4 bases from V and 0 from J, leaving 9 bases between them. The CDR3 runs 13 residues. Germline V CDR1 and CDR2: SQVTM, ANQGSEA. The CDR3 protein is CSVVRALNTEAFF. For the CDR3, the DNA is TGCAGCGTTGTCAGGGCCCTGAACACTGAAGCTTTCTTT. The full variable domain, completed using reference TRBV29-1 and TRBJ1-1, is SAVISQKPSRDICQRGTSLTIQCQVDSQVTMMFWYRQQPGQSLTLIATANQGSEATYESGFVIDKFPISRPNLTFSTLTVSNMSPEDSSIYLCSVVRALNTEAFFGQGTRLTVV.

In its sample, this clone was seen once. V is TRBV5-4 and J is TRBJ1-1; 10 positions match TRBD1. J gave up 7 bases and V 0 bases, and 6 bases lay outside the gene matches. Germline CDR1 and CDR2: SGHNT and YYREEE (reference sequence). The CDR3 has 15 residues. The CDR3 nucleotides are TGTGCCAGCAGCTTGGGACAGGGGGCGCAGAGTGAAGCTTTCTTT. Encoded protein: CASSLGQGAQSEAFF.

The chain employs TRBV7-8 and TRBJ2-1; 11 bases line up with TRBD1. CDR1 and CDR2 from the germline V gene are SGHVS and FQNEAQ. CDR3 length: 14 amino acids. J was trimmed by 7 bases and V by 5 bases; bases with no gene match: 4. The CDR3: CASSPGDRGNEQFF. The CDR3 DNA sequence: TGTGCCAGCAGCCCTGGGGACAGGGGGAATGAGCAGTTCTTC.

The chain joins TRBV9 to TRBJ1-5; no clear D gene. Germline-derived CDR1 and CDR2 are SGDLS and YYNGEE. V lost 0 bases and J 0 bases, leaving 4 bases between the germline ends. The CDR3 loop spans 14 amino acids. This chain's CDR3 is CASSVDNSNQPQHF. CDR3 DNA sequence: TGTGCCAGCAGCGTAGACAATAGCAATCAGCCCCAGCATTTT.

The gene calls are TRBV7-9 and TRBJ1-1, with TRBD1 as a possible D gene (5 bases). Germline CDR1 and CDR2: SEHNR and FQNEAQ (reference sequence). V was pared by 4 bases and J by 3 bases, with 9 bases between. The CDR3 runs 13 residues. The CDR3 loop reads CASSSQGYTEAFF. In DNA, the CDR3 is TGTGCCAGCAGCTCTCAGGGCTACACTGAAGCTTTCTTT.

The V gene is TRBV29-1, the J gene TRBJ2-7; TRBD2 might be the D (5 bases). V was cut by 6 bases and J by 0 bases, with 12 bases left in between. The CDR3 spans 13 residues. In germline, CDR1 is SQVTM, CDR2 ANQGSEA. DNA for the CDR3: TGCAGCGTCCAAACGGAGGACTCCTACGAGCAGTACTTC. It translates to CSVQTEDSYEQYF.

The genes are TRBV28 and TRBJ1-2, with 7 nucleotides matching TRBD1. V lost 10 bases and J lost 8; bases outside the gene matches: 10. This CDR3 has 12 amino acids. CDR1 is MDHEN and CDR2 is SYDVKM in the germline V gene. CDR3 amino acids: CATGQGVRGYTF. In nucleotides, the CDR3 is TGTGCCACGGGGCAGGGGGTTAGGGGCTACACCTTC.

This chain links TRBV25-1 with TRBJ1-3, with 8 bases aligning to TRBD1. V lost 2 bases and J lost 4; bases outside the gene matches: 4. Germline assignment: CDR1 MGHDK and CDR2 SYGVNS. The CDR3 contains 15 residues. The CDR3 spells CASSEGQGPGNTIYF. CDR3 DNA: TGTGCCAGCAGTGAAGGACAGGGCCCAGGAAACACCATATATTTT.

In this sample, this clone turned up a few times. V and J are TRBV2 and TRBJ2-5; 11 nucleotides agree with TRBD2. The germline CDR1 and CDR2 sequences are SNHLY and FYNNEI. Trimming removed 4 bases from V and 1 base from J; junction bases left unmatched: 8. CDR3 length equals 17 residues. The CDR3 nucleotides are TGTGCCAGCAGTGGTGCGGGACTAGCGGCTCTCCAAGAGACCCAGTACTTC. Translation: CASSGAGLAALQETQYF.

The chain combines TRBV29-1 with TRBJ1-1; D not certain. V lost 0 bases and J lost 4, with 9 bases in between. The germline V gene has CDR1 SQVTM and CDR2 ANQGSEA. CDR3 length: 13 amino acids. The CDR3, as DNA: TGCAGCGTTGAAGACACCCGCAGCACTGAAGCTTTCTTT. Translation: CSVEDTRSTEAFF.

This chain connects TRBV2 to TRBJ1-1, with D tentatively TRBD1 (5 bases). V lost 1 base to trimming and J lost 0 bases, with 9 bases between them. The CDR3 is 15 residues long. Germline loops: CDR1 SNHLY, CDR2 FYNNEI. The DNA for the CDR3 is TGTGCCAGCAGTGAAGATCCAGGGCTGAACACTGAAGCTTTCTTT. Translated: CASSEDPGLNTEAFF.

The J gene is TRBJ1-5, the V gene TRBV30, with no clear D. The V and J ends lost 2 bases and 3 bases respectively, with 8 bases between them. The CDR3 runs to 13 residues. Germline CDR1 reads GTSNPN; CDR2 reads SVGIG (reference sequence). CDR3 nucleotide sequence: TGTGCCTGGAGTTCGTCAGACAATCAGCCCCAGCATTTT. Protein: CAWSSSDNQPQHF.

This chain connects TRBV30 to TRBJ1-4, with TRBD1 matching over 11 bases. This CDR3 region has 16 residues. Looked up from germline, CDR1 is GTSNPN and CDR2 is SVGIG (reference sequence). With V trimmed by 3 bases and J by 1 base, 4 bases remained unmatched. CDR3 in amino acids: CAWSVGTGGTNEKLFF. In nucleotides, the CDR3 is TGTGCCTGGAGCGTCGGGACAGGGGGAACTAATGAAAAACTGTTTTTT.

This clone is labeled as medium-sized. V usage is TRBV5-6 and J usage is TRBJ1-4; the D is unclear. CDR1 SGHDT and CDR2 YYEEEE come from the germline V gene. Trimming removed 5 bases from V and 8 bases from J, with 13 bases in between. The CDR3 contains 13 residues. The CDR3 here is CASRGRGTEKLFF. In nucleotides, the CDR3 is TGTGCCAGCAGGGGCCGGGGTACCGAAAAACTGTTTTTT.

The V gene is TRBV28, the J gene TRBJ1-6, with TRBD1 matching 7 bases. CDR1 MDHEN and CDR2 SYDVKM come from the germline V gene. After removal of 1 base from V and 13 bases from J, the junction contained 13 bases not matched to a gene. This CDR3 is 16 amino acids long. This CDR3 reads CASSLSVGQVGFPLHF. The CDR3, as DNA: TGTGCCAGCAGTTTATCCGTCGGACAGGTTGGTTTCCCCCTCCACTTT.

The chain has TRBV30 and TRBJ2-3, with D possibly being TRBD1 (5 bases). V shed 5 bases and J shed 0 bases, with 12 bases lying between them. This CDR3 region has 14 residues. CDR1 is GTSNPN and CDR2 is SVGIG in the germline V gene (reference sequence). CDR3 sequence reads: CAWDRGSSTDTQYF. In nucleotides, the CDR3 is TGTGCCTGGGATAGGGGTTCTAGCACAGATACGCAGTATTTT.

This chain links TRBV28 with TRBJ1-4, with 9 nucleotides matching TRBD1. The J segment lost 7 bases and the V segment lost 1 base, leaving 4 bases of the junction unmatched. CDR3 size: 15 residues. Germline V CDR1 and CDR2: MDHEN, SYDVKM. Here the CDR3 DNA reads TGTGCCAGCAGTTTATCGGGACAGGGAAGTGAAAAACTGTTTTTT. Its protein product is CASSLSGQGSEKLFF.

Points on this clone: The junction shows a germline mismatch at one end, possibly a read error. The chain combines TRBV25-1 with TRBJ2-3; the D gene is possibly TRBD2 (5 bases). Germline loops: CDR1 MGHDK, CDR2 SYGVNS. This CDR3 is built from 15 residues. The CDR3 DNA sequence: TGTGCCAGCAGCGAATTAAGCGGTCGCACAGATACGCAGTATTTT. Residues: CASSELSGRTDTQYF. Together with reference TRBV25-1 and TRBJ2-3, the CDR3 gives the full variable domain: EADIYQTPRYLVIGTGKKITLECSQTMGHDKMYWYQQDPGMELHLIHYSYGVNSTEKGDLSSESTVSRIRTEHFPLTLESARPSHTSQYLCASSELSGRTDTQYFGPGTRLTVL.

This clone was found a few times. The rearrangement links TRBV19 to TRBJ2-5; the D gene is possibly TRBD2 (6 bases). Germline V gene data show CDR1 as LNHDA and CDR2 as SQIVND (reference sequence). The CDR3 consists of 15 residues. Trimming took 1 base from V and 3 from J, leaving 12 bases between them. CDR3 nucleotide sequence: TGTGCCAGTAGTATAGCCCAGGGCGGGGAAGAGACCCAGTACTTC. This codes for CASSIAQGGEETQYF.

The V gene is TRBV28, the J gene TRBJ1-2, with 10 bases matching TRBD1. V dropped 6 bases and J dropped 8; count of bases not matched to a gene: 12. The CDR3 runs 15 residues. Germline V gene lookup returns CDR1 MDHEN and CDR2 SYDVKM. The CDR3 protein is CASSRQGALSEGYTF. The CDR3 bases are TGTGCCAGCAGCCGACAGGGGGCGCTCTCGGAGGGCTACACCTTC.

The gene calls are TRBV7-2 and TRBJ1-1; no clear D gene. Germline values: CDR1 SGHTA, CDR2 FQGNSA. There are 13 residues in the CDR3. V was pared by 3 bases and J by 1 base, with 6 bases between. DNA of the CDR3: TGTGCCAGCAGCTTCGTGCGGAACACTGAAGCTTTCTTT. This translates into CASSFVRNTEAFF.

The chain carries TRBV6-1 and TRBJ2-1; 12 bases align to TRBD1. The CDR3 consists of 15 residues. V gave up 4 bases and J gave up 8 bases; unmatched junction bases: 6. The germline V gene has CDR1 MNHNS and CDR2 SASEGT. CDR3 nucleotides: TGTGCCAGCAGTGGGGACAGGGGGCCGGTAGATGAGCAGTTCTTC. This sequence encodes CASSGDRGPVDEQFF.